The 20 T cell receptor beta chains below come from one sample, sequenced in a study of OX40 agonist ivuxolimab in advanced cancers. Repertoires were generated with immunoSEQ multiplex PCR, while TCRdb's copy carries only in-frame clones and drops some. This sample has roughly 92,000 clones; under 95% occur once, and the top ten carry roughly 9.4%. This material consisted of CD4+ or CD8+ T cells sorted from blood, taken in a trial of the OX40 agonist ivuxolimab. Source of these receptors: an adult with an advanced solid tumor such as melanoma, head and neck, liver or kidney cancer.

The rearrangement links TRBV5-1 to TRBJ2-7; D is undetermined. CDR3 length equals 13 residues. Germline loops: CDR1 SGHRS, CDR2 YFSETQ. V lost 2 bases, J lost 7 bases, and 13 bases lay in between. In DNA, the CDR3 is TGCGCCAGCAGCTTCGGTACCCCTCGGGAGCAGTACTTC. This encodes CASSFGTPREQYF.

The rearrangement links TRBV6-6 to TRBJ2-7; 14 bases fit TRBD2. The CDR3 is 16 residues long. V lost 6 bases, J lost 5 bases, and 9 bases stayed unmatched. Germline CDR1 reads MNHNY; CDR2 reads SVGAGI (reference sequence). The CDR3 region is CASSSEGLAGVHEQYF. The CDR3 nucleotides are TGTGCCAGCAGCTCGGAGGGACTAGCGGGAGTTCACGAGCAGTACTTC.

V gene TRBV5-1 combines with J gene TRBJ2-5; 7 nucleotides match TRBD1. Germline-derived CDR1 and CDR2 are SGHRS and YFSETQ. The CDR3 extends over 16 amino acids. Trimming at V came to 4 bases and at J to 5 bases, leaving 14 bases not matched to a gene. The CDR3 loop is CASSTPTGIRGETQYF. In nucleotides, the CDR3 is TGCGCCAGCAGCACGCCTACAGGGATCAGGGGGGAGACCCAGTACTTC.

This rearrangement joins TRBV5-1 to TRBJ2-1; maybe TRBD2 (6 bases). V lost 1 base to trimming and J lost 5 bases, with 16 bases between them. The CDR3 totals 16 residues. Germline V gene data show CDR1 as SGHRS and CDR2 as YFSETQ. CDR3 loop: CASSLYPGVSNNEQFF. CDR3 nucleotides: TGCGCCAGCAGCTTGTATCCGGGAGTTTCTAACAATGAGCAGTTCTTC.

The chain carries TRBV25-1 and TRBJ2-7; 8 bases map to TRBD1. Germline V gene sequence: CDR1 MGHDK, CDR2 SYGVNS. There are 11 residues in the CDR3. V dropped 8 bases and J dropped 3; count of bases not matched to a gene: 0. In nucleotides, the CDR3 is TGTGCCAGCGGACAGGGCTACGAGCAGTACTTC. It encodes CASGQGYEQYF.

The V and J genes are TRBV27 and TRBJ1-3; D not resolved. Germline values: CDR1 MNHEY, CDR2 SMNVEV (reference sequence). V lost 2 bases, J lost 0 bases, and 5 bases lay in between. The CDR3 has 14 amino acids. CDR3 sequence: CASSLMGSGNTIYF. CDR3 nucleotide sequence: TGTGCCAGCAGTTTAATGGGCTCTGGAAACACCATATATTTT.

This clone was observed a single time. V gene TRBV19 combines with J gene TRBJ2-5, with D possibly matching TRBD1 (7 bases). The V and J ends lost 5 bases and 6 bases respectively, with 13 bases between them. CDR1 and CDR2 from the germline V gene are LNHDA and SQIVND (reference sequence). The CDR3 is 13 residues long. The CDR3 spells CASSDAGGQTQYF. The CDR3 DNA is TGTGCCAGTAGTGACGCAGGGGGGCAGACCCAGTACTTC. The complete variable domain, with remaining parts taken from reference TRBV19 and TRBJ2-5, reads DGGITQSPKYLFRKEGQNVTLSCEQNLNHDAMYWYRQDPGQGLRLIYYSQIVNDFQKGDIAEGYSVSREKKESFPLTVTSAQKNPTAFYLCASSDAGGQTQYFGPGTRLLVL.

The chain recombines TRBV18 with TRBJ1-2, with 10 bases lining up with TRBD1. Trimming at V came to 5 bases and at J to 4 bases, leaving 10 bases not matched to a gene. The CDR3 contains 16 residues. Germline CDR1 reads KGHSH; CDR2 reads LQKENI. CDR3 amino acids: CASSSTKGQGFYGYTF. For the CDR3, the DNA is TGTGCCAGCTCATCCACGAAGGGACAGGGGTTCTATGGCTACACCTTC.

The V and J genes are TRBV4-1 and TRBJ2-3; D call uncertain. V was trimmed by 0 bases and J by 5 bases, leaving 9 bases between them. Germline CDR1 MGHRA, CDR2 YSYEKL. The CDR3 extends over 14 amino acids. The CDR3 is CASSQERFGDTQYF. The CDR3 DNA is TGCGCCAGCAGCCAAGAACGCTTTGGAGATACGCAGTATTTT.

V gene TRBV7-6 combines with J gene TRBJ1-2; D possibly corresponds to TRBD1 (6 bases). Trimming cost V 5 bases and J 2 bases, with 12 bases left between them. CDR1 is SGHVS, CDR2 FNYEAQ, per germline. This CDR3 has 14 residues. The CDR3: CASSPVTGNYGYTF. Here the CDR3 DNA reads TGTGCCAGCAGCCCCGTGACAGGAAACTATGGCTACACCTTC.

This sequence joins TRBV12-5 and TRBJ2-7; D remains ambiguous. This CDR3 has 12 residues. Trimming pared 5 bases from V and 6 bases from J, leaving 11 bases between. CDR1 is LGHNT and CDR2 is FRNRAP in the germline V gene. CDR3 residues: CASGPPASEQYF. The CDR3 nucleotides read TGTGCTAGTGGTCCCCCAGCGAGCGAGCAGTACTTC.

J is TRBJ2-5 and V is TRBV2; D is unclear. V dropped 1 base and J dropped 1 base, with 7 bases sitting between them. The CDR3 is 14 residues long. Germline V gene lookup returns CDR1 SNHLY and CDR2 FYNNEI. The CDR3 nucleotides read TGTGCCAGCAGTGAAGTCGGCCCCCAAGAGACCCAGTACTTC. As protein: CASSEVGPQETQYF.

This chain joins TRBV19 and TRBJ2-5, with a weak D call TRBD1 (7 bases). This CDR3 has 13 residues. Germline-derived CDR1 and CDR2 are LNHDA and SQIVND (reference sequence). Deletions cut 8 bases from V and 3 bases from J, with 13 bases between. CDR3 protein: CASGGTAEETQYF. CDR3 in DNA: TGTGCCAGTGGGGGGACAGCCGAAGAGACCCAGTACTTC.

This clone has a single count. V and J are TRBV2 and TRBJ2-5; D possibly uses TRBD1 or TRBD2 (5 bases each). The J call is in doubt because the DNA end fits TRBJ2-7 better. The CDR3 sequence is 19 residues long. Germline CDR1 and CDR2: SNHLY and FYNNEI. CDR3 loop: CASSEASLRGEKIVSEQYF. CDR3 nucleotides: TGTGCCAGCAGTGAAGCGTCCCTCAGAGGGGAGAAGATTGTATCCGAGCAGTACTTC.

Worth noting for this clone: Other DNA sequences in the same sample also yield this CDR3. This chain joins TRBV5-1 and TRBJ2-1; D is perhaps TRBD2 (6 bases). V gave up 2 bases and J gave up 4 bases, with 7 bases separating them. The CDR3 covers 13 residues. CDR1 is SGHRS and CDR2 is YFSETQ in the germline V gene. This CDR3 reads CASSLSGYNEQFF. CDR3 in DNA: TGCGCCAGCAGCTTAAGCGGGTACAATGAGCAGTTCTTC.

The table lists this clone with a few counts. This chain uses TRBV1 with TRBJ2-1; no check of the table's D call, TRBD2, against the DNA was made. TRBV1 is noted as a pseudogene. The length of the CDR3 is 18 residues. The CDR3 bases are TGCACCAATCGATCCGGACTAGCGGGAGGGTATTGGTCGGATGAGCAGTTCTTC. The encoded protein is CTNRSGLAGGYWSDEQFF.

This chain uses TRBV4-1 with TRBJ1-1, with D possibly being TRBD1 (5 bases). Germline V gene data show CDR1 as MGHRA and CDR2 as YSYEKL. This CDR3 has 15 amino acids. V was cut by 0 bases and J by 3 bases, with 11 bases left in between. The CDR3 here is CASSQEWGGDTEAFF. CDR3 DNA sequence: TGCGCCAGCAGCCAAGAGTGGGGGGGGGACACTGAAGCTTTCTTT.

The rearrangement joins TRBV27 to TRBJ2-3; 12 nucleotides line up with TRBD1. V dropped 1 base and J dropped 4; count of bases not matched to a gene: 3. This CDR3 is 16 amino acids long. Germline CDR1 reads MNHEY; CDR2 reads SMNVEV (reference sequence). CDR3 sequence (DNA): TGTGCCAGCAGTTTATGGGGACAGGGGGCCGCAGATACGCAGTATTTT. This encodes CASSLWGQGAADTQYF.

CDR3 in amino acids: CASSFRGNTEAFF. DNA of the CDR3: TGCGCCAGCAGCTTTAGGGGAAACACTGAAGCTTTCTTT. The rearrangement uses TRBV5-1 and TRBJ1-1, with D tentatively TRBD1 (5 bases). CDR1 is SGHRS and CDR2 is YFSETQ in the germline V gene. The V gene lost 2 bases and the J gene lost 2 bases, with 7 bases spanning the gap. The CDR3 covers 13 residues.

The V call is TRBV2, the J call TRBJ1-3; D perhaps matches TRBD1 (6 bases). Trimming stripped 6 bases from V and 0 bases from J, with 12 bases between. Looked up from germline, CDR1 is SNHLY and CDR2 is FYNNEI. This CDR3 is built from 15 residues. This chain's CDR3 is CASRETGFSGNTIYF. The CDR3 DNA is TGTGCCAGCAGGGAGACAGGATTCTCTGGAAACACCATATATTTT.